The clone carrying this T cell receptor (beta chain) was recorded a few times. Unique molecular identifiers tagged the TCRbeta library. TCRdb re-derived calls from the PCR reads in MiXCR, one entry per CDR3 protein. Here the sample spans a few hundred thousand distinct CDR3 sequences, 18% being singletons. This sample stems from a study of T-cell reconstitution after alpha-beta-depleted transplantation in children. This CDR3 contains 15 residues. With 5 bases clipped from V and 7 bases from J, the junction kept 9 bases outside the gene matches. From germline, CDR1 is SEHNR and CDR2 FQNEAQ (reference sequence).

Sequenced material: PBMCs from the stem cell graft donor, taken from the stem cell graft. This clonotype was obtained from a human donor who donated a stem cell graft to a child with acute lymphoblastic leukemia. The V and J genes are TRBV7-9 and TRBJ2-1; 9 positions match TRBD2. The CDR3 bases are TGTGCCAGCAGCGGTTTAGCGGGAGAAGGAAATGAGCAGTTCTTC. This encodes CASSGLAGEGNEQFF.